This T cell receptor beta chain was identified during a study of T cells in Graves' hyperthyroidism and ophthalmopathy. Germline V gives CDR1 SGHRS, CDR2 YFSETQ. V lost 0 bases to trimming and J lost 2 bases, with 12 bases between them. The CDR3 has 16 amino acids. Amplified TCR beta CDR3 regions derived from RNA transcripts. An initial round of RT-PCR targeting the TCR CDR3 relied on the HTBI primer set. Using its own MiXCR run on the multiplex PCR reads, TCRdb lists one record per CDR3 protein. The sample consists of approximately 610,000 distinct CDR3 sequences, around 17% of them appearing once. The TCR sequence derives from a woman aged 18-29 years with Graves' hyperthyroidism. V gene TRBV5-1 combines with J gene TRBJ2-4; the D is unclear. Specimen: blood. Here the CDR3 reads CASSLGQGSSKNIQYF. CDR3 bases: TGCGCCAGCAGCTTGGGACAAGGTAGTTCCAAAAACATTCAGTACTTC. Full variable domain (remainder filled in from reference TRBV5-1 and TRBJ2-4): KAGVTQTPRYLIKTRGQQVTLSCSPISGHRSVSWYQQTPGQGLQFLFEYFSETQRNKGNFPGRFSGRQFSNSRSEMNVSTLELGDSALYLCASSLGQGSSKNIQYFGAGTRLSVL.